The entry below describes one T cell receptor (beta chain). The source of the sample is a study of blood T cell repertoires in COVID-19. Within the 2 weeks before study entry, each person in the exposed group met a COVID-19 case. The CDR3 has 15 residues. Germline V gives CDR1 SGDLS, CDR2 YYNGEE. Trimming removed 0 bases at V and 2 bases at J, with 9 bases between. Sequenced by immunoSEQ multiplex PCR; TCRdb stores in-frame clones only, minus some. This table has under 250,000 clones, approximately 88% appearing once. The source is a woman aged 25-40 years who had been exposed to COVID-19. The sequenced material came from PBMCs or T cells enriched from blood (not recorded which). The V gene is TRBV9, the J gene TRBJ1-3, with TRBD1 as a possible D gene (6 bases). CDR3 in amino acids: CASSVGDTPGNTIYF. As DNA, the CDR3 is TGTGCCAGCAGCGTAGGGGACACCCCTGGAAACACCATATATTTT.